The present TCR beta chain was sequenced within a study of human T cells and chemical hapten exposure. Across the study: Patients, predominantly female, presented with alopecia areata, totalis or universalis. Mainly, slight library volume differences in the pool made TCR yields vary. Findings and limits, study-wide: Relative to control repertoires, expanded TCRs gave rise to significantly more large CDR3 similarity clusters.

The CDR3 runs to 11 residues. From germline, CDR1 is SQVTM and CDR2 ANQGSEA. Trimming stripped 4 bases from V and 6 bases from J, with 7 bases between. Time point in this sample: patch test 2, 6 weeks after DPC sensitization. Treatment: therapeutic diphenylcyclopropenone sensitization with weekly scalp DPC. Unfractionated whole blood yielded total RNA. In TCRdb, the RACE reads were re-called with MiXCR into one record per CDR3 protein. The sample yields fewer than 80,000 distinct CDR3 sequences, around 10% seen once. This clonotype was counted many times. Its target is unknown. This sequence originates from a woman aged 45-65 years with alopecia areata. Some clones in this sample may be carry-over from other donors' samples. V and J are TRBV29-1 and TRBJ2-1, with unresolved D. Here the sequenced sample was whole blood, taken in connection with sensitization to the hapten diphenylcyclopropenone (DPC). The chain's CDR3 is CSVVWGNEQFF. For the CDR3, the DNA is TGCAGCGTTGTTTGGGGCAATGAGCAGTTCTTC.